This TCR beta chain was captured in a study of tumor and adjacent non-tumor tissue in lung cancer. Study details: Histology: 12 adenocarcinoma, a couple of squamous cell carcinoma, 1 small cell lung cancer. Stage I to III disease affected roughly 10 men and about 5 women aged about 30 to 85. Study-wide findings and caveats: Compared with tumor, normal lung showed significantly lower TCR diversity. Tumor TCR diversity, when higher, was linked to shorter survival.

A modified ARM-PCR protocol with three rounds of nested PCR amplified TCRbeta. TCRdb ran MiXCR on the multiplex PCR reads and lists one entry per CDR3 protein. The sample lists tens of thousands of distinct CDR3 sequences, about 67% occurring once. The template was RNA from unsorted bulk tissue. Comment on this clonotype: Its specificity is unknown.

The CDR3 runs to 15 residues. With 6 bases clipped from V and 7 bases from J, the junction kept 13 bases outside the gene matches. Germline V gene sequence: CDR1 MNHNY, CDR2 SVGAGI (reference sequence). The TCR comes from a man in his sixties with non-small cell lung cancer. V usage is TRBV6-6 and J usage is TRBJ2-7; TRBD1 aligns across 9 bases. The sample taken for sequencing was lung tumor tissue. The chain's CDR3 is CASRPGSQGAREQYF. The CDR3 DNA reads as TGTGCCAGCAGGCCAGGGTCACAGGGGGCTCGTGAGCAGTACTTC.